The 25 T cell receptor beta chains in this list originate from one sample, sequenced in a study of neurological immune-mediated disorders. TCRdb called the 5' RACE reads again in MiXCR, with one record for every CDR3 protein. The table has roughly 80,000 distinct CDR3 sequences, 17% seen once. Sequenced material: PBMCs. These receptors all come from a woman aged 35 to 49 in good health.

This clonotype was seen ten or more times. The chain is built from TRBV9 and TRBJ2-3, with 9 nucleotides matching TRBD1. In germline, CDR1 is SGDLS, CDR2 YYNGEE. This CDR3 region has 15 residues. Trimming cost V 0 bases and J 6 bases; bases outside gene matches: 5. CDR3 DNA sequence: TGTGCCAGCAGCGTAGACAGGGGGCGCGGGGATACGCAGTATTTT. Translating it yields CASSVDRGRGDTQYF.

As to this clonotype: It may be a read error: a sequence one base away is much more abundant. The chain has TRBV20-1 and TRBJ1-2, with no clear D. V was trimmed by 3 bases and J by 8 bases, leaving 13 bases between them. CDR3 size: 12 residues. Germline V gene data show CDR1 as DFQATT and CDR2 as SNEGSKA (reference sequence). CDR3 DNA sequence: TGCAGTGCTAGCTCCGGGATAGAAGGCTACACCTTC. It encodes CSASSGIEGYTF.

The chain links TRBV27 to TRBJ2-7; possible D gene TRBD1, 5 bases. The CDR3 has 15 residues. Germline V lookup: CDR1 MNHEY, CDR2 SMNVEV (reference sequence). V dropped 2 bases and J dropped 2 bases, with 13 bases sitting between them. The CDR3 bases are TGTGCCAGCAGTTTAGGGCAGGGTAAAACCTACGAGCAGTACTTC. It codes for CASSLGQGKTYEQYF.

The V gene is TRBV18, the J gene TRBJ1-2, with TRBD1 matching over 7 bases. Trimming at V came to 3 bases and at J to 4 bases, leaving 5 bases not matched to a gene. This CDR3 contains 14 residues. Germline assignment: CDR1 KGHSH and CDR2 LQKENI. The CDR3 sequence: CASSPVGQFYGYTF. The CDR3 nucleotides read TGTGCCAGCTCACCTGTGGGACAGTTCTATGGCTACACCTTC.

Comments on this clonotype: One end of the junction fails to match germline, which may point to a read error. V and J are TRBV6-6 and TRBJ2-7; perhaps D is TRBD1 or TRBD2 (5 bases each). CDR3 length: 14 residues. Germline assignment: CDR1 MNHNY and CDR2 SVGAGI (reference sequence). The CDR3 bases are TGTGCCAGCAGTCCCCGAATGGGGGAATACGAGCATTACTTC. Translation gives CASSPRMGEYEHYF.

As regards this clonotype: Germline and junction disagree at one end, which may indicate a read error. The rearrangement links TRBV20-1 to TRBJ1-2, with D tentatively TRBD1 (6 bases). The CDR3 is made up of 13 amino acids. The V gene's germline CDR1 is DFQATT and CDR2 SNEGSKA (reference sequence). The CDR3 here is CSARVGSDGGYTF. The CDR3 DNA is TGCAGTGCTAGAGTAGGGTCGGATGGGGGCTACACATTC.

This clonotype qualifies as medium-sized. The V and J genes are TRBV20-1 and TRBJ2-5; a weak D match, TRBD1 (6 bases). The CDR3 has 13 residues. Per germline, CDR1 DFQATT and CDR2 SNEGSKA (reference sequence). Trimming removed 3 bases from V and 4 bases from J, with 12 bases in between. CDR3 in amino acids: CSASWGQGETQYF. For the CDR3, the DNA is TGCAGTGCTAGTTGGGGGCAGGGAGAGACCCAGTACTTC.

Concerning this clonotype itself: This sequence may be a read error, since a much larger clone differs from it by one base. The chain carries TRBV9 and TRBJ2-5; no clear D. The V gene's germline CDR1 is SGDLS and CDR2 YYNGEE. V was shortened by 0 bases and J by 7 bases, with 7 bases between the two germline ends. This CDR3 contains 12 residues. CDR3 bases: TGTGCCAGCAGCGTAGGAGAAGGGACCCAGTACTTC. Protein sequence: CASSVGEGTQYF.

This clonotype was observed many times. The chain combines TRBV7-3 with TRBJ1-2; D is undetermined. This CDR3 contains 13 residues. Germline V gene sequence: CDR1 SGHTA, CDR2 FQGTGA. V was shortened by 1 base and J by 7 bases, with 10 bases between the two germline ends. CDR3 sequence: CASSLRGGSGYTF. The CDR3 bases are TGTGCCAGCAGCTTAAGGGGAGGCTCTGGCTACACCTTC.

This clonotype was counted ten times or more. The chain combines TRBV7-2 with TRBJ2-2; D tentatively reads TRBD1 or TRBD2 (5 bases each). V was pared by 4 bases and J by 6 bases, with 15 bases between. The CDR3 runs to 15 residues. Germline V CDR1 and CDR2: SGHTA, FQGNSA. This CDR3 is CASSSGTVGSGELFF. The CDR3 DNA sequence: TGTGCCAGCAGCTCCGGGACGGTGGGATCCGGGGAGCTGTTTTTT.

This clonotype was picked up a small number of times. The CDR3 DNA is TGTGCCAGCAGCTCGCAGACAGGCCGAAATTCACCCCTCCACTTT. It encodes CASSSQTGRNSPLHF. The chain links TRBV7-6 to TRBJ1-6; possibly TRBD1 for D (6 bases). Trimming cost V 4 bases and J 7 bases, with 14 bases left between them. Germline V gives CDR1 SGHVS, CDR2 FNYEAQ. CDR3 size: 15 residues.

This clonotype has ten or more counts. The chain is built from TRBV11-2 and TRBJ1-1, with TRBD1 identical over 8 bases. In germline, CDR1 is SGHAT, CDR2 FQNNGV. The ends lost 5 bases at V and 1 base at J; junction bases unmatched: 3. The CDR3 extends over 14 amino acids. CDR3 sequence reads: CASSNGQGNTEAFF. The CDR3 DNA is TGTGCCAGCAGCAACGGACAGGGGAACACTGAAGCTTTCTTT. The whole variable domain, filled in from reference TRBV11-2 and TRBJ1-1, reads EAGVAQSPRYKIIEKRQSVAFWCNPISGHATLYWYQQILGQGPKLLIQFQNNGVVDDSQLPKDRFSAERLKGVDSTLKIQPAKLEDSAVYLCASSNGQGNTEAFFGQGTRLTVV.

This clonotype has at least ten counts. V is TRBV11-3 and J is TRBJ2-2; D unclear. CDR3 length equals 13 residues. Germline-derived CDR1 and CDR2 are SGHNT and YENEEA. V lost 5 bases and J 3 bases, leaving 7 bases between the germline ends. The CDR3 here is CASSPHDTGELFF. CDR3 sequence (DNA): TGTGCCAGCAGCCCCCATGACACCGGGGAGCTGTTTTTT.

The V call is TRBV5-1, the J call TRBJ2-2, with 8 bases lining up with TRBD1. Germline V gene sequence: CDR1 SGHRS, CDR2 YFSETQ. The CDR3 runs 15 residues. V trimming: 4 bases; J trimming: 3 bases; junction bases outside the gene matches: 5. CDR3 sequence: CASSVDRGYTGELFF. The CDR3 DNA follows: TGCGCCAGCAGCGTAGACAGGGGATACACCGGGGAGCTGTTTTTT.

This clonotype occurred many times. V gene TRBV9 combines with J gene TRBJ2-3; weak D call: TRBD2 (5 bases). Germline CDR1 is SGDLS and CDR2 is YYNGEE. This CDR3 is built from 15 residues. V was trimmed by 4 bases and J by 0 bases, leaving 12 bases between them. For the CDR3, the DNA is TGTGCCAGCAGCCCTCAGACTACGAGCACAGATACGCAGTATTTT. It encodes CASSPQTTSTDTQYF.

This clonotype was observed a handful of times. The chain combines TRBV2 with TRBJ1-2; TRBD1 agrees at 9 bases. Germline trimming cut 5 bases from V and 1 base from J; bases unmatched to any gene: 2. There are 14 residues in the CDR3. CDR1 and CDR2 (germline): SNHLY, FYNNEI. This CDR3 is CASSWDRDNYGYTF. CDR3 sequence (DNA): TGTGCCAGCAGTTGGGACAGGGATAACTATGGCTACACCTTC.

In this sample, this clonotype turned up many times. This chain connects TRBV20-1 to TRBJ1-2, with 12 bases that match TRBD1. Per germline, CDR1 DFQATT and CDR2 SNEGSKA (reference sequence). The length of the CDR3 is 13 residues. After removal of 6 bases from V and 7 bases from J, the junction contained 6 bases not matched to a gene. The chain's CDR3 is CSAPGQGASGYTF. The CDR3 nucleotides are TGCAGTGCACCGGGACAGGGGGCCTCTGGCTACACCTTC.

There are many counts of this clonotype. The V and J genes are TRBV4-3 and TRBJ2-4; 11 bases line up with TRBD2. This CDR3 is built from 16 residues. Trimming removed 0 bases from V and 13 bases from J; junction bases left unmatched: 11. The germline V gene encodes CDR1 LGHNA and CDR2 YSLEER. CDR3 DNA sequence: TGCGCCAGCAGCCAAGATGTAGTAGGGACTAGCGGATCGCAGTACTTC. Its protein is CASSQDVVGTSGSQYF.

The chain employs TRBV4-2 and TRBJ2-5; 11 nucleotides line up with TRBD2. Losses at the gene ends were 0 bases for V and 5 bases for J; bases not matched to a gene: 8. This CDR3 has 17 amino acids. Germline-derived CDR1 and CDR2 are LGHNA and YNFKEQ. The CDR3: CASSQDAISGGGETQYF. DNA of the CDR3: TGTGCCAGCAGCCAAGATGCCATTAGCGGGGGGGGGGAGACCCAGTACTTC.

This clonotype was observed at least ten times. This chain links TRBV18 with TRBJ1-2; D not resolved. The CDR3 has 13 residues. Trimming removed 3 bases from V and 4 bases from J, with 9 bases in between. Germline CDR1 and CDR2: KGHSH and LQKENI. The CDR3 here is CASSPATSYGYTF. The CDR3 DNA reads as TGTGCCAGCTCACCTGCGACGTCCTATGGCTACACCTTC.

This clonotype was observed at least ten times. The rearrangement joins TRBV9 to TRBJ2-3; 12 bases match TRBD2. The CDR3 loop spans 17 amino acids. The junction had 7 bases not matched to a gene; V was cut back by 3 bases and J by 2 bases. Germline assignment: CDR1 SGDLS and CDR2 YYNGEE. In nucleotides, the CDR3 is TGTGCCAGCAGCGCCTTCGGACTAGCGGGGTCCACAGATACGCAGTATTTT. Translation: CASSAFGLAGSTDTQYF. Full variable domain (rest looked up from reference TRBV9 and TRBJ2-3): DSGVTQTPKHLITATGQRVTLRCSPRSGDLSVYWYQQSLDQGLQFLIQYYNGEERAKGNILERFSAQQFPDLHSELNLSSLELGDSALYFCASSAFGLAGSTDTQYFGPGTRLTVL.

The chain combines TRBV18 with TRBJ2-3; D gene uncertain. V lost 0 bases and J lost 4, with 5 bases in between. The CDR3 extends over 13 amino acids. CDR1 is KGHSH and CDR2 is LQKENI in the germline V gene. This CDR3 is CASSPPSSDTQYF. For the CDR3, the DNA is TGTGCCAGCTCACCACCCAGTTCAGATACGCAGTATTTT.

This clonotype was counted a few times. The chain has TRBV2 and TRBJ1-1; no clear D. The CDR3 is 15 residues long. Looked up from germline, CDR1 is SNHLY and CDR2 is FYNNEI. Trimming took off 2 bases at V and 3 bases at J, with 13 bases between the two ends. CDR3 residues: CASSETRTGDTEAFF. In DNA, the CDR3 is TGTGCCAGCAGTGAAACCCGGACCGGGGACACTGAAGCTTTCTTT.

This clonotype was recorded many times. J is TRBJ1-4 and V is TRBV20-1; D perhaps matches TRBD1 (5 bases). The CDR3 is 14 residues long. The ends were cut back, 6 bases at V and 3 bases at J, with 14 bases in the middle. Germline V lookup: CDR1 DFQATT, CDR2 SNEGSKA (reference sequence). The chain's CDR3 is CSAYSGTSNEKLFF. The CDR3 region has the DNA TGCAGTGCGTATTCAGGGACCTCTAATGAAAAACTGTTTTTT.

This clonotype was detected ten times or more. This chain uses TRBV4-1 with TRBJ2-3; 11 nucleotides line up with TRBD1. Germline assignment: CDR1 MGHRA and CDR2 YSYEKL. Unmatched junction bases numbered 9, after V lost 3 bases and J lost 7 bases. The CDR3 length is 16 residues. The CDR3 region has the DNA TGCGCCAGCAGCCAGCCCGGGACAGGGGGACGAAATACGCAGTATTTT. It is translated as CASSQPGTGGRNTQYF.